What follows are 22 T cell receptor beta chains derived from one specimen sequenced in a study of shared clonotypes between healthy human individuals. The repertoire was sequenced with immunoSEQ multiplex PCR; TCRdb's copy has only in-frame clones and lacks some. This sample has about 2.4 million clones, with roughly 92% found just once. The source material was naive CD4+ T cells sorted from blood. Subset here: CD45RA+ positively selected. These TCRs come from a man aged 18 to 29 in good health.

As for this clone: Distinct nucleotide sequences in the sample also encode this CDR3. V is TRBV30 and J is TRBJ2-3; D remains unclear. V was pared by 1 base and J by 6 bases, with 5 bases between. Germline V lookup: CDR1 GTSNPN, CDR2 SVGIG (reference sequence). This CDR3 contains 11 residues. Here the CDR3 reads CAWSGVDTQYF. The CDR3 region has the DNA TGTGCCTGGAGTGGTGTCGATACGCAGTATTTT.

On this clone itself: At one boundary the junction diverges from the germline segment, which might be a read error. V and J are TRBV2 and TRBJ2-4, with D perhaps being TRBD1 or TRBD2 (5 bases each). This CDR3 region has 12 residues. Germline V gene lookup returns CDR1 SNHLY and CDR2 FYNNEI. The CDR3 reads CASSRTLGTKSF. CDR3 nucleotide sequence: TGTGCCAGCAGTCGAACCTTAGGGACGAAGAGCTTC.

The chain joins TRBV11-3 to TRBJ2-6; D is unresolved. Trimming cost V 4 bases and J 12 bases, with 19 bases left between them. The germline V gene has CDR1 SGHNT and CDR2 YENEEA. CDR3 length equals 15 residues. The CDR3 coding sequence is TGTGCCAGCAGCTCCCCTGAACCGGTTCTCGTCGTCCTGACTTTC. Protein: CASSSPEPVLVVLTF.

The chain has TRBV11-2 and TRBJ2-1; 8 bases align to TRBD2. V shed 1 base and J 4 bases; nucleotides not matched to a gene: 6. The CDR3 is 16 residues long. Per germline, CDR1 SGHAT and CDR2 FQNNGV. CDR3 protein: CASSLGSGLVYNEQFF. CDR3 bases: TGTGCCAGCAGCTTAGGCTCGGGACTAGTGTACAATGAGCAGTTCTTC.

V is TRBV5-4 and J is TRBJ2-5, with D perhaps matching TRBD2 (7 bases). There are 16 residues in the CDR3. The V end lost 3 bases, the J end lost 2 bases, and 17 bases lay between the germline ends. CDR1 is SGHNT, CDR2 YYREEE, per germline (reference sequence). The chain's CDR3 is CASSYLGGGGQETQYF. Written as DNA, the CDR3 is TGTGCCAGCAGCTACCTGGGGGGAGGGGGTCAAGAGACCCAGTACTTC.

This chain links TRBV2 with TRBJ1-5; the D is unclear. Trimming shortened V by 6 bases and J by 6 bases, and 12 bases separated the two germline ends. The V gene's germline CDR1 is SNHLY and CDR2 FYNNEI. The CDR3 loop spans 13 amino acids. CDR3 amino acids: CASSVQNPQPQHF. DNA for the CDR3: TGTGCCAGCAGCGTACAGAATCCTCAGCCCCAGCATTTT.

This CDR3 is CASSRPGLVSGELFF. CDR3 sequence (DNA): TGTGCCAGCAGCAGACCGGGACTAGTCTCCGGGGAGCTGTTTTTT. V and J are TRBV7-2 and TRBJ2-2, with 8 positions matching TRBD2. CDR1 is SGHTA and CDR2 is FQGNSA in the germline V gene. This CDR3 contains 15 residues. Unmatched junction bases numbered 8, after V lost 5 bases and J lost 6 bases.

V is TRBV11-2 and J is TRBJ2-5; D possibly matches TRBD1 or TRBD2 (5 bases each). This CDR3 has 15 residues. The germline V gene encodes CDR1 SGHAT and CDR2 FQNNGV. V dropped 0 bases and J dropped 5 bases, with 13 bases sitting between them. CDR3 sequence reads: CASSLDQRGLETQYF. The CDR3 bases are TGTGCCAGCAGCTTAGATCAGAGGGGCCTGGAGACCCAGTACTTC.

This sequence joins TRBV2 and TRBJ2-5; D unresolved. Trimming took off 5 bases at V and 9 bases at J, with 13 bases between the two ends. The CDR3 extends over 12 amino acids. Germline V gives CDR1 SNHLY, CDR2 FYNNEI. The CDR3 protein is CASSPDLSAQYF. DNA for the CDR3: TGTGCCAGCAGTCCCGACCTTTCGGCCCAGTACTTC.

This clone was seen only once. The chain uses TRBV10-3 and TRBJ2-1; 9 bases are a match to TRBD1. Germline V gene sequence: CDR1 ENHRY, CDR2 SYGVKD. Germline trimming cut 3 bases from V and 5 bases from J; bases unmatched to any gene: 8. The CDR3 has 16 residues. The CDR3 here is CAISESGQGWDNEQFF. In nucleotides, the CDR3 is TGTGCCATCAGTGAATCGGGACAGGGTTGGGACAATGAGCAGTTCTTC.

The sample holds one count of this clone. The genes are TRBV14 and TRBJ2-1, with 8 nucleotides matching TRBD1. The CDR3 consists of 17 residues. The germline V gene has CDR1 SGHDN and CDR2 FVKESK. Trimming cost V 4 bases and J 0 bases; bases outside gene matches: 8. The CDR3 DNA is TGTGCCAGCAGCCGATGGCCGGGACAGGCCTCCTACAATGAGCAGTTCTTC. This sequence encodes CASSRWPGQASYNEQFF.

The chain combines TRBV6-6 with TRBJ1-6, with D possibly TRBD1 on 6 matching bases. The CDR3 runs 15 residues. Between the trimmed V and J ends, which lost 2 bases and 7 bases, there was a span of 12 bases. CDR1 and CDR2 from the germline V gene are MNHNY and SVGAGI (reference sequence). The CDR3 DNA sequence: TGTGCCAGCAGTTACGGAAGGGGGGAAAATTCACCCCTCCACTTT. This translates into CASSYGRGENSPLHF.

The V and J genes are TRBV30 and TRBJ2-7; the D gene is possibly TRBD2 (6 bases). Germline assignment: CDR1 GTSNPN and CDR2 SVGIG (reference sequence). The V gene lost 6 bases and the J gene lost 3 bases, with 21 bases spanning the gap. The CDR3 length is 15 residues. This CDR3 reads CACGRSGFGFYEQYF. The CDR3 DNA is TGTGCCTGTGGGAGGAGCGGATTTGGGTTCTACGAGCAGTACTTC.

The CDR3 DNA reads as TGTGCCAGCAGTCCCCGTAACATGGGCTCACCCGAAGCTTTCTTT. Its protein is CASSPRNMGSPEAFF. V usage is TRBV27 and J usage is TRBJ1-1; D not certain. Trimming shortened V by 5 bases and J by 8 bases, and 21 bases separated the two germline ends. Per germline, CDR1 MNHEY and CDR2 SMNVEV (reference sequence). The length of the CDR3 is 15 residues.

This clone was counted only a few times. The chain recombines TRBV29-1 with TRBJ2-2; D call uncertain. Trimming left V 4 bases short and J 4 bases short, with 10 bases between. Germline values: CDR1 SQVTM, CDR2 ANQGSEA. CDR3 length: 13 residues. Here the CDR3 DNA reads TGCAGCGTTGGTTCGCCGGGCACCGGGGAGCTGTTTTTT. The encoded protein is CSVGSPGTGELFF.

Of note for this clone: The germline gene is not matched at one end of the junction; a read error may be the cause. The CDR3 bases are TGCGCCAGCAGTGAGCTAGCGGGAGTCTCCCCCGGTTTACAGTCCTTC. Encoded protein: CASSELAGVSPGLQSF. V gene TRBV10-1 combines with J gene TRBJ2-7; 10 nucleotides agree with TRBD2. The CDR3 runs to 16 residues. Per the germline V gene, CDR1 is WNHNN and CDR2 is SYGVQD (reference sequence).

J is TRBJ2-2 and V is TRBV7-9, with 9 bases matching TRBD2. Germline-derived CDR1 and CDR2 are SEHNR and FQNEAQ (reference sequence). With V trimmed by 1 base and J by 6 bases, 6 bases remained unmatched. The CDR3 has 16 residues. The CDR3 loop reads CASSLGPSGVSGELFF. DNA for the CDR3: TGTGCCAGCAGCTTAGGGCCTAGCGGGGTGTCCGGGGAGCTGTTTTTT.

The rearrangement joins TRBV27 to TRBJ2-1; 9 bases are a match to TRBD2. Germline CDR1 MNHEY, CDR2 SMNVEV (reference sequence). The CDR3 has 16 residues. J gave up 8 bases and V 4 bases, and 12 bases lay outside the gene matches. The CDR3 DNA reads TGTGCCAGCAGTTACCGCCGGGCGGGAGGGTTATATGAGCAGTTCTTC. The encoded protein is CASSYRRAGGLYEQFF.

The chain has TRBV5-1 and TRBJ2-3, with D perhaps TRBD2 (5 bases). The CDR3 is made up of 15 amino acids. Germline V CDR1 and CDR2: SGHRS, YFSETQ. V shed 0 bases and J shed 7 bases, with 15 bases lying between them. Written as DNA, the CDR3 is TGCGCCAGCAGCTTGGACTTCTCCGGGATGAATACGCAGTATTTT. It yields the protein CASSLDFSGMNTQYF. Full variable domain (remainder filled in from reference TRBV5-1 and TRBJ2-3): KAGVTQTPRYLIKTRGQQVTLSCSPISGHRSVSWYQQTPGQGLQFLFEYFSETQRNKGNFPGRFSGRQFSNSRSEMNVSTLELGDSALYLCASSLDFSGMNTQYFGPGTRLTVL.

CDR3 nucleotides: TGCGCCAGCAGCTTGGGAACTAGCGGGAGCTCCGAGCAGTACTTC. Its translation is CASSLGTSGSSEQYF. The rearrangement links TRBV5-1 to TRBJ2-7, with 11 nucleotides matching TRBD2. This CDR3 contains 15 residues. V lost 0 bases and J lost 6; bases outside the gene matches: 5. Germline CDR1 and CDR2: SGHRS and YFSETQ.

This sequence joins TRBV7-9 and TRBJ2-3; 7 positions agree with TRBD1. This CDR3 is 15 amino acids long. Looked up from germline, CDR1 is SEHNR and CDR2 is FQNEAQ (reference sequence). The J segment lost 4 bases and the V segment lost 7 bases, leaving 11 bases of the junction unmatched. This CDR3 is CASTQRTGAADTQYF. CDR3 DNA sequence: TGTGCCAGCACCCAGAGAACAGGGGCCGCAGATACGCAGTATTTT.

The chain joins TRBV5-4 to TRBJ1-1, with D possibly TRBD1 on 5 matching bases. V was trimmed by 4 bases and J by 1 base, leaving 14 bases between them. The CDR3 is 15 amino acids. Germline CDR1 reads SGHNT; CDR2 reads YYREEE (reference sequence). The DNA for the CDR3 is TGTGCCAGCAGCAAGGGGACTTCACAGAACACTGAAGCTTTCTTT. Translated: CASSKGTSQNTEAFF.